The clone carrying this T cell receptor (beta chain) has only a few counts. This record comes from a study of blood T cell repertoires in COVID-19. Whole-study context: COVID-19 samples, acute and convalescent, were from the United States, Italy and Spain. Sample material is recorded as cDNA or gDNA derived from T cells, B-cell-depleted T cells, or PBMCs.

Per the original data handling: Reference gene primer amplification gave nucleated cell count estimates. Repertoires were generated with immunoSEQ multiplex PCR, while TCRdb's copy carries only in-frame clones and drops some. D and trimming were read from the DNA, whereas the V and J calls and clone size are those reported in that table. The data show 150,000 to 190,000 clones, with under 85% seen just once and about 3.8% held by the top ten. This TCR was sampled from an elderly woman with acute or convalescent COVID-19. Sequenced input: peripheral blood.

The chain's CDR3 is CSVERENVVPDETPNTEAFF. The CDR3 DNA sequence: TGCAGCGTTGAAAGGGAGAACGTAGTACCCGACGAAACACCGAACACTGAAGCTTTCTTT. V is TRBV29-1 and J is TRBJ1-1; D ambiguous. Germline CDR1 reads SQVTM; CDR2 reads ANQGSEA. Trimming left V 2 bases short and J 1 base short, with 29 bases between. This CDR3 comprises 20 residues.